This T cell receptor (beta chain) derives from a study of T cells in Graves' hyperthyroidism and ophthalmopathy. RNA transcripts gave rise to amplified TCR beta CDR3 regions. A first-round RT-PCR of the TCR CDR3 used the HTBI primer set. TCRdb re-analysed the multiplex PCR reads in MiXCR, keeping a single row per CDR3 protein. The table records approximately 590,000 distinct CDR3 sequences, 15% to 19% of them present only once. Newly diagnosed hyperthyroidism patients aged 18 to 65 years had disease lasting under 2 months. Patients were excluded for uncontrolled infection, other autoimmune disease, pregnancy or lactation. The authors took PBMCs from 8.5 to 10 ml fresh peripheral blood. This clonotype was counted ten times or more. The junction had 1 base not matched to a gene; V was cut back by 4 bases and J by 7 bases. Per germline, CDR1 SGHAT and CDR2 FQNNGV. The CDR3 totals 12 residues.

V gene TRBV11-2 combines with J gene TRBJ2-1; 7 bases are a match to TRBD1. The sequence derives from a woman in her thirties with Graves' hyperthyroidism. Sample: blood. CDR3: CASSWGQNEQFF. The CDR3 DNA is TGTGCCAGCAGCTGGGGACAGAATGAGCAGTTCTTC.